This is a list of T cell receptor beta chains from one sample in a study of cytomegalovirus exposure and HLA in healthy donors. Sequenced by immunoSEQ multiplex PCR; TCRdb stores in-frame clones only, minus some. Of about 190,000 clones detected, about four fifths appear once; the ten largest clones hold more than 4%. The material sequenced was PBMCs. These receptors all come from a man under 40 in good health and CMV-seropositive. CDR3s include the opening cysteine and the closing phenylalanine or tryptophan. The D gene is left open where the match is weak. Clone size is not always given. Where it is, it says once, few, many or a class for expanded clones.

D: -; J: TRBJ2-7; V: TRBV10-3; size: -; CDR3: CAISDFRTFTYEQYF; DNA: TGTGCCATCAGCGACTTTCGGACTTTTACCTACGAGCAGTACTTC
D: TRBD2; J: TRBJ2-5; V: TRBV11-3; size: -; CDR3: CASSRAGGTETQYF; DNA: TGTGCCAGCAGCCGAGCGGGGGGAACGGAGACCCAGTACTTC
D: TRBD2; J: TRBJ2-7; V: TRBV30; size: -; CDR3: CAWSPGWTSGIPISYEQYF; DNA: TGTGCCTGGAGTCCCGGTTGGACTAGCGGGATCCCGATCTCCTACGAGCAGTACTTC
D: -; J: TRBJ1-5; V: TRBV28; size: -; CDR3: CASSPHQGTSNQPQHF; DNA: TGTGCCAGCAGCCCGCATCAGGGGACTAGCAATCAGCCCCAGCATTTT
D: -; J: TRBJ2-1; V: TRBV9; size: -; CDR3: CASSAETSSYNEQFF; DNA: TGTGCCAGCAGCGCCGAAACTAGCTCCTACAATGAGCAGTTCTTC
D: -; J: TRBJ1-4; V: TRBV25-1; size: few; CDR3: CASSDLQGGEKLFF; DNA: TGTGCCAGCAGTGATCTTCAGGGAGGGGAAAAACTGTTTTTT
D: -; J: TRBJ2-7; V: TRBV7-8; size: -; CDR3: CASSPQDTGAYEQYF; DNA: TGTGCCAGCAGCCCCCAGGACACAGGTGCCTACGAGCAGTACTTC
D: -; J: TRBJ2-5; V: TRBV6-1; size: -; CDR3: CASTWREVETQYF; DNA: TGTGCCAGCACCTGGCGGGAAGTAGAGACCCAGTACTTC
D: -; J: TRBJ2-5; V: TRBV11-3; size: -; CDR3: CASSPRTGETQYF; DNA: TGTGCCAGCAGCCCGAGAACAGGGGAGACCCAGTACTTC
D: -; J: TRBJ1-1; V: TRBV6-1; size: -; CDR3: CASTQDKPEAFF; DNA: TGTGCCAGCACCCAAGACAAGCCTGAAGCTTTCTTT
D: TRBD1; J: TRBJ2-2; V: TRBV10-2; size: -; CDR3: CASRLTGVAGELFF; DNA: TGCGCCAGCAGGCTGACAGGGGTGGCCGGGGAGCTGTTTTTT
D: -; J: TRBJ2-2; V: TRBV19; size: few; CDR3: CASRASQTGELFF; DNA: TGTGCCAGTAGGGCTAGTCAAACCGGGGAGCTGTTTTTT
D: TRBD2; J: TRBJ2-3; V: TRBV9; size: -; CDR3: CASSGSSGRAKDTQYF; DNA: TGTGCCAGCAGCGGCTCTAGCGGGAGGGCCAAAGATACGCAGTATTTT
D: -; J: TRBJ1-4; V: TRBV7-6; size: -; CDR3: CASSSARRKLFF; DNA: TGTGCCAGCAGCTCCGCCAGGCGAAAACTGTTTTTT
D: TRBD1; J: TRBJ2-7; V: TRBV15; size: -; CDR3: CATGTGTREQYF; DNA: TGTGCCACCGGGACAGGCACACGCGAGCAGTACTTC
D: -; J: TRBJ1-6; V: TRBV4-3; size: -; CDR3: CASSQDSGVGTPLHF; DNA: TGCGCCAGCAGCCAAGATTCAGGGGTGGGGACACCCCTCCACTTT
D: TRBD2; J: TRBJ2-3; V: TRBV4-2; size: few; CDR3: CASSQVALGLAGDQKQYF; DNA: TGTGCCAGCAGCCAAGTTGCTCTGGGACTAGCGGGAGACCAGAAGCAGTATTTT
D: TRBD1; J: TRBJ1-2; V: TRBV30; size: -; CDR3: CAAAGQGYGGYTF; DNA: TGTGCCGCGGCGGGACAGGGGTACGGTGGCTACACCTTC
D: -; J: TRBJ2-5; V: TRBV30; size: -; CDR3: CAWSMAGTPGETQYF; DNA: TGTGCCTGGAGCATGGCGGGGACCCCCGGAGAGACCCAGTACTTC
D: -; J: TRBJ1-5; V: TRBV19; size: -; CDR3: CASKGARNQPQHF; DNA: TGTGCCAGTAAAGGGGCCAGGAATCAGCCCCAGCATTTT
D: TRBD1; J: TRBJ1-2; V: TRBV5-1; size: -; CDR3: CASSFGTEYGYTF; DNA: TGCGCCAGCAGCTTCGGGACAGAGTATGGCTACACCTTC
D: TRBD2; J: TRBJ2-5; V: TRBV7-8; size: -; CDR3: CASSLVPSGETQYF; DNA: TGTGCCAGCAGCTTAGTCCCTAGCGGTGAGACCCAGTACTTC
D: -; J: TRBJ2-1; V: TRBV5-1; size: -; CDR3: CASSLERGGLGEQFF; DNA: TGCGCCAGCAGCTTGGAAAGGGGTGGGTTAGGTGAGCAGTTCTTC
D: TRBD1; J: TRBJ2-5; V: TRBV4-1; size: few; CDR3: CASSQDPGQGVRVTQYF; DNA: TGCGCCAGCAGCCAGGATCCGGGACAGGGGGTCCGGGTAACCCAGTACTTC
D: -; J: TRBJ1-2; V: TRBV29-1; size: -; CDR3: CSVSSEGRGSGYTF; DNA: TGCAGCGTTTCATCAGAGGGCAGGGGCTCTGGCTACACCTTC
D: TRBD1; J: TRBJ1-2; V: TRBV5-1; size: -; CDR3: CASSRAGTGGTGYTF; DNA: TGCGCCAGCAGCAGGGCAGGGACAGGGGGGACTGGCTACACCTTC
D: -; J: TRBJ2-7; V: TRBV11-2; size: few; CDR3: CASSSQGYEQYF; DNA: TGTGCCAGCAGCTCACAGGGCTACGAGCAGTACTTC
D: TRBD1; J: TRBJ2-1; V: TRBV6-5; size: -; CDR3: CASSRDSSYNEQFF; DNA: TGTGCCAGCAGCCGGGACAGTTCCTACAATGAGCAGTTCTTC
D: TRBD2; J: TRBJ2-7; V: TRBV10-2; size: -; CDR3: CASSPGLAGVAEQYF; DNA: TGCGCCAGCAGTCCCGGACTAGCGGGAGTTGCCGAGCAGTACTTC
D: TRBD2; J: TRBJ2-3; V: TRBV9; size: -; CDR3: CASSVYGGRSADTQYF; DNA: TGTGCCAGCAGCGTATATGGCGGGAGGAGCGCAGATACGCAGTATTTT
D: TRBD2; J: TRBJ2-5; V: TRBV2; size: -; CDR3: CASSGSGTKETQYF; DNA: TGTGCCAGCAGTGGTAGCGGGACGAAAGAGACCCAGTACTTC
D: TRBD1; J: TRBJ2-3; V: TRBV9; size: -; CDR3: CASSAPFGQGISTDTQYF; DNA: TGTGCCAGCAGCGCCCCTTTCGGACAGGGAATAAGCACAGATACGCAGTATTTT
D: -; J: TRBJ2-4; V: TRBV2; size: -; CDR3: CASTRETNIQYF; DNA: TGTGCCAGCACGAGGGAGACAAACATTCAGTACTTC
D: TRBD1; J: TRBJ2-2; V: TRBV10-3; size: once; CDR3: CAISERGQTNTGELFF; DNA: TGTGCCATCAGTGAGAGGGGACAGACGAACACCGGGGAGCTGTTTTTT
D: TRBD2; J: TRBJ2-1; V: TRBV6-5; size: -; CDR3: CASSLTSGGINEQFF; DNA: TGTGCCAGCAGTCTTACTAGCGGGGGGATCAATGAGCAGTTCTTC
D: TRBD1; J: TRBJ1-2; V: TRBV5-4; size: -; CDR3: CASSFRQGYGYTF; DNA: TGTGCCAGCAGCTTTAGACAGGGCTATGGCTACACCTTC
D: -; J: TRBJ1-6; V: TRBV29-1; size: -; CDR3: CSVAQAHNSPLHF; DNA: TGCAGCGTTGCTCAAGCCCACAATTCACCCCTCCACTTT
D: TRBD2; J: TRBJ2-7; V: TRBV9; size: -; CDR3: CASSPRTSGMAYEQYF; DNA: TGTGCCAGCAGCCCCAGGACTAGCGGGATGGCCTACGAGCAGTACTTC
D: TRBD1; J: TRBJ2-7; V: TRBV18; size: -; CDR3: CASSSQDRRGEQYF; DNA: TGTGCCAGCTCATCTCAGGACAGGAGAGGGGAGCAGTACTTC
D: TRBD1; J: TRBJ1-2; V: TRBV7-9; size: -; CDR3: CASSSFGTGGYGYTF; DNA: TGTGCCAGCAGCAGTTTCGGGACAGGGGGCTATGGCTACACCTTC
D: -; J: TRBJ2-1; V: TRBV7-9; size: -; CDR3: CASSLEGRSEQFF; DNA: TGTGCCAGCAGCTTAGAAGGGAGGTCTGAGCAGTTCTTC
D: TRBD1; J: TRBJ2-7; V: TRBV7-3; size: few; CDR3: CASSFDRGQGEQYF; DNA: TGTGCCAGCAGCTTCGACAGGGGGCAGGGGGAGCAGTACTTC
D: TRBD2; J: TRBJ2-5; V: TRBV19; size: -; CDR3: CASSTGGLAGVQYF; DNA: TGTGCCAGTAGTACGGGGGGACTAGCGGGGGTCCAGTACTTC
D: -; J: TRBJ2-7; V: TRBV30; size: -; CDR3: CAWNRGEGLEQYF; DNA: TGTGCCTGGAATAGGGGGGAGGGCTTAGAGCAGTACTTC
D: TRBD1; J: TRBJ2-7; V: TRBV4-1; size: -; CDR3: CASSPRSGQIYEQYF; DNA: TGCGCCAGCAGCCCACGGTCGGGACAGATCTACGAGCAGTACTTC
D: TRBD1; J: TRBJ2-6; V: TRBV10-1; size: -; CDR3: CASSSGGRPGANVLTF; DNA: TGCGCCAGCAGCTCAGGGGGCCGCCCCGGGGCCAACGTCCTGACTTTC
D: -; J: TRBJ2-3; V: TRBV27; size: -; CDR3: CASSFLDTQYF; DNA: TGTGCCAGCAGCTTTTTAGATACGCAGTATTTT
D: -; J: TRBJ2-7; V: TRBV5-4; size: -; CDR3: CASSLAQYAEQYF; DNA: TGTGCCAGCAGCTTGGCGCAGTATGCCGAGCAGTACTTC
D: TRBD1; J: TRBJ1-1; V: TRBV19; size: -; CDR3: CASSPGQGGEAFF; DNA: TGTGCCAGTAGTCCCGGACAGGGCGGTGAAGCTTTCTTT
D: TRBD1; J: TRBJ1-4; V: TRBV6-1; size: -; CDR3: CASSEDPRTGPFF; DNA: TGTGCCAGCAGTGAAGATCCTCGGACAGGGCCGTTTTTT
D: TRBD1; J: TRBJ2-6; V: TRBV4-3; size: -; CDR3: CASAEGAYSGANVLTF; DNA: TGCGCCAGCGCCGAGGGGGCTTACTCTGGGGCCAACGTCCTGACTTTC
D: -; J: TRBJ1-4; V: TRBV4-3; size: -; CDR3: CASSQVGGKLFF; DNA: TGCGCCAGCAGCCAGGTCGGGGGAAAACTGTTTTTT
D: -; J: TRBJ2-3; V: TRBV5-6; size: few; CDR3: CASSLLGGDTQYF; DNA: TGTGCCAGCAGCTTGTTGGGGGGAGATACGCAGTATTTT
D: -; J: TRBJ1-1; V: TRBV5-1; size: -; CDR3: CASSQAQTGTEAFF; DNA: TGCGCCAGCAGCCAAGCTCAAACCGGCACTGAAGCTTTCTTT